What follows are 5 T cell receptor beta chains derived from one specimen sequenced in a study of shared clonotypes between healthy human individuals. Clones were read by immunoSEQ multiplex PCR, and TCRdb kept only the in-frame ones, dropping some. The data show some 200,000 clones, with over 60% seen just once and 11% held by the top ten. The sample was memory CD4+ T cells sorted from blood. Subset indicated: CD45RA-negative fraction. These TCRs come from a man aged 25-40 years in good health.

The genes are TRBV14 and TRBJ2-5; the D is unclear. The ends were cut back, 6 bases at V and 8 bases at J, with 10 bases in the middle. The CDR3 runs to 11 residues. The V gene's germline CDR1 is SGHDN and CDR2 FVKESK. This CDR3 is CASSRSVTQYF. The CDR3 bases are TGTGCCAGCAGTAGAAGTGTAACCCAGTACTTC.

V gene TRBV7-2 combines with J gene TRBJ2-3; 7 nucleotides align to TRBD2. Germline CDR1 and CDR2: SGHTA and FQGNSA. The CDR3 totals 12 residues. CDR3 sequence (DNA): TGTGCGATCGATAGCGGGTCTGATACGCAGTATTTT. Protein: CAIDSGSDTQYF.

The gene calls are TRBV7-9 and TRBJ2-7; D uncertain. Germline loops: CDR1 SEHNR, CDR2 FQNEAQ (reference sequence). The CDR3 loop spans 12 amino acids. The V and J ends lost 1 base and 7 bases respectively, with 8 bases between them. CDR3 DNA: TGTGCCAGCAGCTTAGTAGAAAGGGAGCAGTACTTC. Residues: CASSLVEREQYF.

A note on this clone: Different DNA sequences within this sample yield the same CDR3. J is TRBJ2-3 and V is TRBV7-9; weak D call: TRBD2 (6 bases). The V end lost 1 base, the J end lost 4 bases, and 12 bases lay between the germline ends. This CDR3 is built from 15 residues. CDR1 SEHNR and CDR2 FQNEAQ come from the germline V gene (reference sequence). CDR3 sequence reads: CASSLVAGSADTQYF. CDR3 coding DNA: TGTGCCAGCAGCTTAGTGGCGGGAAGTGCAGATACGCAGTATTTT.

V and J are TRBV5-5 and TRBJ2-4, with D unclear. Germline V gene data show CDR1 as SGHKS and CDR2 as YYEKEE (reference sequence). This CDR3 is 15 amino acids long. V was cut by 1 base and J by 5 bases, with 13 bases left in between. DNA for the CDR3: TGTGCCAGCAGCTTGATGGGCTCTTCGGAAAACATTCAGTACTTC. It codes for CASSLMGSSENIQYF.